Shown below are 29 T cell receptor beta chains from a single sample sequenced in a study of regulatory and conventional T cells in RAG deficiency. Genomic DNA came from blood regulatory T cells gated CD4+ CD25-high CD127-low. Measured with immunoSEQ multiplex PCR; TCRdb has only the in-frame clones, and not every one. The sample lists 9,000 to 15,000 clones; approximately 94% were seen once. The sample was also linked to a second study, of regulatory T cells. As reported in that work: Primers: 52 TRBV forward and 13 TRBJ reverse.

The specimen sequenced was CD127- CD25+ CD4+ Tregs sorted from blood. The receptors were sampled from a human donor in good health.

This CDR3 is CASSAGTGGTEAFF. The CDR3 bases are TGTGCCAGCAGTGCCGGGACAGGGGGCACTGAAGCTTTCTTT. V is TRBV28 and J is TRBJ1-1; 11 positions match TRBD1. Unmatched junction bases numbered 3, after V lost 5 bases and J lost 4 bases. The CDR3 spans 14 residues. CDR1 MDHEN and CDR2 SYDVKM come from the germline V gene.

This rearrangement joins TRBV29-1 to TRBJ1-2, with D tentatively TRBD1 (6 bases). Deletions cut 6 bases from V and 4 bases from J, with 12 bases between. The CDR3 totals 12 residues. Germline-derived CDR1 and CDR2 are SQVTM and ANQGSEA. CDR3 residues: CSVGGGLYGYTF. In nucleotides, the CDR3 is TGCAGCGTGGGGGGGGGCCTCTATGGCTACACCTTC.

In this sample, this clone turned up a few times. This chain connects TRBV5-1 to TRBJ2-5; tentatively, D is TRBD2 (5 bases). Germline CDR1 is SGHRS and CDR2 is YFSETQ. CDR3 size: 15 residues. Trimming took 4 bases from V and 2 from J, leaving 15 bases between them. The CDR3 here is CASSRSRTLQETQYF. The DNA of the CDR3 is TGCGCCAGCAGCCGATCCCGGACTCTACAAGAGACCCAGTACTTC.

The V and J genes are TRBV9 and TRBJ1-4; D not resolved. Between the trimmed V and J ends, which lost 0 bases and 5 bases, there was a span of 11 bases. CDR3 length: 15 amino acids. Germline loops: CDR1 SGDLS, CDR2 YYNGEE. The CDR3 sequence: CASSVDPGKNEKLFF. The CDR3 coding sequence is TGTGCCAGCAGCGTAGATCCAGGAAAAAATGAAAAACTGTTTTTT.

The chain joins TRBV5-4 to TRBJ2-3, with 15 positions matching TRBD2. V lost 4 bases and J lost 4; bases outside the gene matches: 7. The V gene's germline CDR1 is SGHNT and CDR2 YYREEE (reference sequence). The CDR3 loop spans 17 amino acids. The CDR3 sequence: CASSLGTSGGWSDTQYF. The CDR3 DNA reads TGTGCCAGCAGCCTCGGGACTAGCGGGGGGTGGTCAGATACGCAGTATTTT.

The chain employs TRBV5-1 and TRBJ2-3; weak D call: TRBD2 (6 bases). CDR3 length: 17 amino acids. V was trimmed by 3 bases and J by 3 bases, leaving 20 bases between them. Germline V gene lookup returns CDR1 SGHRS and CDR2 YFSETQ. The CDR3 DNA is TGCGCCAGCAGCTCCGCCTTGGCGGGGCTAGTTACAGATACGCAGTATTTT. The encoded protein is CASSSALAGLVTDTQYF.

In this sample, this clone turned up once. The genes are TRBV23-1 and TRBJ2-2; D unclear. TRBV23-1 is an open reading frame whose function is uncertain. The CDR3 runs 14 residues. V was cut by 3 bases and J by 3 bases, with 8 bases left in between. The CDR3 sequence is CASSHRVDTGELFF. CDR3 DNA sequence: TGCGCCAGCAGTCATAGAGTGGACACCGGGGAGCTGTTTTTT.

The chain uses TRBV27 and TRBJ1-3; the D is unclear. The CDR3 totals 14 residues. V lost 8 bases to trimming and J lost 2 bases, with 13 bases between them. Germline V gives CDR1 MNHEY, CDR2 SMNVEV (reference sequence). The CDR3 here is CASGRSGTGNTIYF. In DNA form, the CDR3 reads TGTGCCAGCGGGAGGTCCGGCACTGGAAACACCATATATTTT.

The chain combines TRBV5-1 with TRBJ1-2; TRBD1 matches 10 bases. This CDR3 spans 15 amino acids. V gave up 4 bases and J gave up 3 bases; unmatched junction bases: 6. Germline CDR1 SGHRS, CDR2 YFSETQ. In DNA form, the CDR3 reads TGCGCCAGCAGCGACCGGGACAGGGGCTACTATGGCTACACCTTC. Protein sequence: CASSDRDRGYYGYTF.

The chain uses TRBV10-3 and TRBJ2-7; D unresolved. Germline lookup yields CDR1 ENHRY and CDR2 SYGVKD. CDR3 length: 13 residues. V lost 3 bases and J 2 bases, leaving 8 bases between the germline ends. Here the CDR3 reads CAISDRPPYEQYF. As DNA, the CDR3 is TGTGCCATCAGTGACAGGCCCCCCTACGAGCAGTACTTC.

The chain links TRBV19 to TRBJ1-6, with 8 positions matching TRBD1. CDR1 and CDR2 from the germline V gene are LNHDA and SQIVND (reference sequence). Trimming at V came to 3 bases and at J to 0 bases, leaving 4 bases not matched to a gene. The CDR3 consists of 17 residues. The CDR3 loop reads CASSIRQGISYNSPLHF. CDR3 in DNA: TGTGCCAGTAGTATTCGACAGGGGATCTCCTATAATTCACCCCTCCACTTT.

The chain combines TRBV7-3 with TRBJ2-7; perhaps TRBD2 as D (7 bases). The germline V and J ends were trimmed by 4 bases and 8 bases, with 12 bases remaining between them. There are 12 residues in the CDR3. Per germline, CDR1 SGHTA and CDR2 FQGTGA. CDR3 sequence: CASSYPGGQQYF. CDR3 coding DNA: TGTGCCAGCAGCTACCCGGGGGGCCAGCAGTACTTC.

The genes are TRBV5-1 and TRBJ2-7; 8 nucleotides agree with TRBD2. The germline V gene encodes CDR1 SGHRS and CDR2 YFSETQ. V lost 5 bases and J lost 0; bases outside the gene matches: 7. The CDR3 is made up of 15 amino acids. This CDR3 is CASRRAGEDSYEQYF. CDR3 bases: TGCGCCAGCAGGAGAGCGGGGGAAGACTCCTACGAGCAGTACTTC.

The rearrangement uses TRBV14 and TRBJ1-3; no definite D call. The germline gives CDR1 SGHDN, CDR2 FVKESK. The CDR3 is made up of 13 amino acids. V lost 3 bases to trimming and J lost 4 bases, with 7 bases between them. The CDR3 is CASSHLGGNTIYF. DNA of the CDR3: TGTGCCAGCAGCCACCTCGGGGGAAACACCATATATTTT.

The chain couples TRBV6-1 to TRBJ2-5; tentative D call: TRBD2 (6 bases). Deletions cut 6 bases from V and 5 bases from J, with 10 bases between. This CDR3 spans 12 amino acids. Per the germline V gene, CDR1 is MNHNS and CDR2 is SASEGT. CDR3 bases: TGTGCCAGCAGGGGGGGATGGGAGACCCAGTACTTC. Translation: CASRGGWETQYF.

This chain connects TRBV27 to TRBJ1-6; TRBD1 matches 7 bases. Germline CDR1 reads MNHEY; CDR2 reads SMNVEV (reference sequence). The CDR3 has 15 amino acids. The trim removed 5 bases at V and 3 bases at J, leaving 4 bases unmatched. CDR3 nucleotide sequence: TGTGCCAGCAGTCCCTGGGACAGCTATAATTCACCCCTCCACTTT. It codes for CASSPWDSYNSPLHF.

The chain carries TRBV5-1 and TRBJ2-1, with a weak D call TRBD2 (5 bases). Deletions cut 0 bases from V and 7 bases from J, with 14 bases between. The CDR3 runs 15 residues. Germline lookup yields CDR1 SGHRS and CDR2 YFSETQ. The CDR3 loop reads CASSLGAARRNEQFF. In DNA form, the CDR3 reads TGCGCCAGCAGCTTGGGCGCGGCTAGGAGGAATGAGCAGTTCTTC.

The chain joins TRBV9 to TRBJ1-6; 10 bases fit TRBD1. The CDR3 is 15 amino acids. J was trimmed by 7 bases and V by 3 bases; bases with no gene match: 4. CDR1 and CDR2 from the germline V gene are SGDLS and YYNGEE. The CDR3 here is CASSARGQGNSPLHF. The CDR3 nucleotides are TGTGCCAGCAGCGCGAGGGGACAGGGGAATTCACCCCTCCACTTT.

The chain combines TRBV10-2 with TRBJ1-2; TRBD1 agrees at 9 bases. Germline V gene data show CDR1 as WSHSY and CDR2 as SAAADI. The length of the CDR3 is 13 residues. Germline trimming cut 6 bases from V and 4 bases from J; bases unmatched to any gene: 3. CDR3 region: CASRTDRGYGYTF. The CDR3 nucleotides are TGCGCCAGCAGGACGGACAGGGGCTATGGCTACACCTTC.

V usage is TRBV18 and J usage is TRBJ1-6; D gene ambiguous. The CDR3 has 15 amino acids. Between the trimmed V and J ends, which lost 5 bases and 2 bases, there was a span of 10 bases. In germline, CDR1 is KGHSH, CDR2 LQKENI. CDR3 nucleotides: TGTGCCAGCTCATCGTCCAGGCCCTATAATTCACCCCTCCACTTT. Amino acid sequence: CASSSSRPYNSPLHF. The variable domain in full, completed from reference TRBV18 and TRBJ1-6, reads NAGVMQNPRHLVRRRGQEARLRCSPMKGHSHVYWYRQLPEEGLKFMVYLQKENIIDESGMPKERFSAEFPKEGPSILRIQQVVRGDSAAYFCASSSSRPYNSPLHFGNGTRLTVT.

The V gene is TRBV29-1, the J gene TRBJ2-7, with D hard to call. The CDR3 runs 11 residues. V was pared by 4 bases and J by 0 bases, with 4 bases between. CDR1 and CDR2 (germline): SQVTM, ANQGSEA. The CDR3 here is CSVANSYEQYF. The CDR3 DNA reads as TGCAGCGTTGCAAACTCCTACGAGCAGTACTTC.

This chain connects TRBV5-1 to TRBJ2-7, with 7 bases identical to TRBD1. CDR3 length: 14 amino acids. The junction had 6 bases not matched to a gene; V was cut back by 2 bases and J by 4 bases. The germline gives CDR1 SGHRS, CDR2 YFSETQ. CDR3 DNA sequence: TGCGCCAGCAGCTTACAGGGGTGGGGGTACGAGCAGTACTTC. Translated: CASSLQGWGYEQYF. The full variable domain, its missing parts supplied by reference TRBV5-1 and TRBJ2-7, is KAGVTQTPRYLIKTRGQQVTLSCSPISGHRSVSWYQQTPGQGLQFLFEYFSETQRNKGNFPGRFSGRQFSNSRSEMNVSTLELGDSALYLCASSLQGWGYEQYFGPGTRLTVT.

The count of this clone is one. This chain uses TRBV7-3 with TRBJ2-3; TRBD2 aligns across 13 bases. The CDR3 totals 16 residues. In germline, CDR1 is SGHTA, CDR2 FQGTGA. The junction had 2 bases not matched to a gene; V was cut back by 1 base and J by 4 bases. The CDR3: CASSLMGTSGADTQYF. As DNA, the CDR3 is TGTGCCAGCAGCTTAATGGGGACTAGCGGGGCAGATACGCAGTATTTT. Using reference TRBV7-3 and TRBJ2-3 for the parts outside the CDR3, the full variable domain is GAGVSQTPSNKVTEKGKYVELRCDPISGHTALYWYRQSLGQGPEFLIYFQGTGAADDSGLPNDRFFAVRPEGSVSTLKIQRTERGDSAVYLCASSLMGTSGADTQYFGPGTRLTVL.

The rearrangement joins TRBV7-9 to TRBJ2-7, with TRBD2 matching over 13 bases. V dropped 4 bases and J dropped 2; count of bases not matched to a gene: 8. Germline lookup yields CDR1 SEHNR and CDR2 FQNEAQ (reference sequence). The CDR3 totals 17 residues. The CDR3 DNA is TGTGCCAGCAGCTATTTGGGACTAGCGGGGAACACCTACGAGCAGTACTTC. Translated, it gives CASSYLGLAGNTYEQYF.

This clone has more than one count but fewer than ten. The rearrangement links TRBV14 to TRBJ1-3, with unresolved D. Germline CDR1 is SGHDN and CDR2 is FVKESK. Trimming left V 4 bases short and J 0 bases short, with 10 bases between. CDR3 size: 15 residues. The CDR3 DNA sequence: TGTGCCAGCAGCCCCCAGGTTTACTCTGGAAACACCATATATTTT. Protein sequence: CASSPQVYSGNTIYF. The full variable domain, its missing parts supplied by reference TRBV14 and TRBJ1-3, is EAGVTQFPSHSVIEKGQTVTLRCDPISGHDNLYWYRRVMGKEIKFLLHFVKESKQDESGMPNNRFLAERTGGTYSTLKVQPAELEDSGVYFCASSPQVYSGNTIYFGEGSWLTVV.

The rearrangement links TRBV6-1 to TRBJ2-5; TRBD2 agrees at 7 bases. There are 15 residues in the CDR3. Trimming removed 2 bases from V and 4 bases from J; junction bases left unmatched: 7. CDR1 and CDR2 (germline): MNHNS, SASEGT. The DNA for the CDR3 is TGTGCCAGCAGTGAATATTGGACTAGGGGAGAGACCCAGTACTTC. The encoded protein is CASSEYWTRGETQYF.

The CDR3 reads CASSLNRQGKAFF. DNA for the CDR3: TGTGCCAGCAGCTTGAATCGCCAGGGAAAAGCTTTCTTT. The V call is TRBV5-8, the J call TRBJ1-1; a weak D match, TRBD1 (5 bases). Germline V gives CDR1 SGHTS, CDR2 YDEGEE. The CDR3 loop spans 13 amino acids. The V gene lost 1 base and the J gene lost 9 bases, with 13 bases spanning the gap.

The chain recombines TRBV5-5 with TRBJ2-2; unclear D gene. The CDR3 is 12 amino acids. CDR1 is SGHKS, CDR2 YYEKEE, per germline (reference sequence). Trimming left V 2 bases short and J 6 bases short, with 5 bases between. The CDR3 DNA reads as TGTGCCAGCAGCTTTATCCCCGGGGAGCTGTTTTTT. Its protein is CASSFIPGELFF.

CDR3 nucleotides: TGTGCCAGCAGCTTAGTTGCGTATTGGGCAAATCAGCCCCAGCATTTT. This translates into CASSLVAYWANQPQHF. The rearrangement joins TRBV7-2 to TRBJ1-5, with D hard to call. Germline V gives CDR1 SGHTA, CDR2 FQGNSA. The CDR3 runs 16 residues. Trimming took 1 base from V and 4 from J, leaving 14 bases between them.